Below are 15 T cell receptor beta chains sequenced from a single sample in a study of memory CD4+ T cells and cytomegalovirus serostatus. Single viable CD3+CD4+CD8-CD45RO+ cells were sorted as the memory CD4+ T cells. Method: immunoSEQ multiplex PCR; TCRdb's copy keeps in-frame clones and lacks some. The profile covers about 57,000 clones, with over 75% appearing a single time and 0.65% to 0.9% taken by the ten largest. The sample consisted of memory CD4+ T cells from blood. Receptors originate from an adult in good health and CMV-seronegative.

The V gene is TRBV7-2, the J gene TRBJ2-3; D gene unclear. CDR1 is SGHTA and CDR2 is FQGNSA in the germline V gene. Trimming shortened V by 4 bases and J by 2 bases, and 10 bases separated the two germline ends. This CDR3 region has 14 residues. CDR3 coding DNA: TGTGCCAGCAGCTCCTCTCGCGACACAGATACGCAGTATTTT. Amino acids: CASSSSRDTDTQYF. Full variable domain (remainder filled in from reference TRBV7-2 and TRBJ2-3): GAGVSQSPSNKVTEKGKDVELRCDPISGHTALYWYRQSLGQGLEFLIYFQGNSAPDKSGLPSDRFSAERTGGSVSTLTIQRTQQEDSAVYLCASSSSRDTDTQYFGPGTRLTVL.

The chain is built from TRBV5-1 and TRBJ2-1; D gene unclear. The V end was cut by 5 bases, the J end by 0 bases, with 6 bases between. The CDR3 spans 13 residues. Germline CDR1 is SGHRS and CDR2 is YFSETQ. The chain's CDR3 is CASSRNSYNEQFF. The CDR3, as DNA: TGCGCCAGCAGTAGGAACTCCTACAATGAGCAGTTCTTC. Variable domain in full (rest from reference TRBV5-1 and TRBJ2-1): KAGVTQTPRYLIKTRGQQVTLSCSPISGHRSVSWYQQTPGQGLQFLFEYFSETQRNKGNFPGRFSGRQFSNSRSEMNVSTLELGDSALYLCASSRNSYNEQFFGPGTRLTVL.

The rearrangement joins TRBV5-1 to TRBJ2-3; D gene unclear. This CDR3 region has 16 residues. V was trimmed by 1 base and J by 3 bases, leaving 15 bases between them. The germline V gene encodes CDR1 SGHRS and CDR2 YFSETQ. The CDR3, as DNA: TGCGCCAGCAGCTTGTCAAGGTTTCCGGTAACAGATACGCAGTATTTT. Its protein product is CASSLSRFPVTDTQYF.

The chain is built from TRBV6-5 and TRBJ1-1; 8 nucleotides match TRBD1. V trimming: 2 bases; J trimming: 5 bases; junction bases outside the gene matches: 4. This CDR3 region has 14 residues. Germline assignment: CDR1 MNHEY and CDR2 SVGAGI. As DNA, the CDR3 is TGTGCCAGCAGTTACCAGGGGGCCCGGACTGAAGCTTTCTTT. It codes for CASSYQGARTEAFF.

V gene TRBV30 combines with J gene TRBJ1-4, with 9 positions matching TRBD1. CDR3 length: 15 amino acids. With V trimmed by 8 bases and J by 2 bases, 9 bases remained unmatched. Germline CDR1 reads GTSNPN; CDR2 reads SVGIG (reference sequence). CDR3 nucleotide sequence: TGTGCCAGCACCCGGGACAGGGATACTAATGAAAAACTGTTTTTT. This translates into CASTRDRDTNEKLFF.

V gene TRBV5-1 combines with J gene TRBJ2-3, with D unclear. The germline gives CDR1 SGHRS, CDR2 YFSETQ. V lost 4 bases to trimming and J lost 1 base, with 19 bases between them. CDR3 length: 17 residues. CDR3 in DNA: TGCGCCAGCAGCCGGGTGGAGAGAACCCAGGGCACAGATACGCAGTATTTT. It encodes CASSRVERTQGTDTQYF.

The chain combines TRBV4-1 with TRBJ1-1; maybe TRBD1 (5 bases). This CDR3 is 15 amino acids long. Germline V CDR1 and CDR2: MGHRA, YSYEKL. The V and J ends lost 0 bases and 5 bases respectively, with 13 bases between them. The CDR3 coding sequence is TGCGCCAGCAGCCAAGAGATCGTAGGGGTAACTGAAGCTTTCTTT. This gives the protein CASSQEIVGVTEAFF.

V usage is TRBV21-1 and J usage is TRBJ2-1; whether TRBD2, the table's D call, matches the DNA was not checked. TRBV21-1 is annotated as a pseudogene. CDR3 length: 15 amino acids. CDR3 protein: CATTRTSGNYNEQFF. The CDR3 nucleotides are TGTGCCACGACTAGGACTAGCGGGAACTACAATGAGCAGTTCTTC.

The genes are TRBV28 and TRBJ2-7, with 7 bases matching TRBD1. The CDR3 sequence is 14 residues long. Germline-derived CDR1 and CDR2 are MDHEN and SYDVKM. V trimming: 4 bases; J trimming: 3 bases; junction bases outside the gene matches: 6. CDR3 region: CASSSQGDGYEQYF. The DNA of the CDR3 is TGTGCCAGCAGTTCCCAGGGGGACGGCTACGAGCAGTACTTC.

This clone has just a few counts. The CDR3 loop is CSARLDGYTF. CDR3 bases: TGCAGTGCACGACTTGATGGCTACACCTTC. This chain joins TRBV20-1 and TRBJ1-2; D call uncertain. In germline, CDR1 is DFQATT, CDR2 SNEGSKA (reference sequence). The CDR3 is made up of 10 amino acids. The ends were cut back, 6 bases at V and 6 bases at J, with 8 bases in the middle.

The sample holds one count of this clone. The chain combines TRBV5-4 with TRBJ1-1, with a possible D match to TRBD1 (5 bases). Trimming took off 4 bases at V and 9 bases at J, with 13 bases between the two ends. This CDR3 is built from 12 residues. CDR1 SGHNT and CDR2 YYREEE come from the germline V gene (reference sequence). As DNA, the CDR3 is TGTGCCAGCAGCCCCGAGAGGGGACAAGCTTTCTTT. Encoded protein: CASSPERGQAFF.

The chain links TRBV5-4 to TRBJ1-6, with TRBD1 as a possible D gene (5 bases). Germline V gene sequence: CDR1 SGHNT, CDR2 YYREEE (reference sequence). Trimming removed 4 bases from V and 6 bases from J, with 17 bases in between. CDR3 length equals 16 residues. The CDR3 nucleotides read TGTGCCAGCAGCACGGGCGGTCGGGGGAGTAATTCACCCCTCCACTTT. Protein sequence: CASSTGGRGSNSPLHF.

The chain employs TRBV2 and TRBJ2-1; 10 bases map to TRBD2. The CDR3 runs to 11 residues. With V trimmed by 6 bases and J by 10 bases, 0 bases remained unmatched. Germline V gene data show CDR1 as SNHLY and CDR2 as FYNNEI. CDR3 sequence: CASRLAGEQFF. In DNA form, the CDR3 reads TGTGCCAGCAGACTAGCGGGGGAGCAGTTCTTC.

This CDR3 is CASRGGQGTSPLHF. DNA of the CDR3: TGTGCCAGCAGAGGGGGACAGGGGACTTCACCCCTCCACTTT. V and J are TRBV7-9 and TRBJ1-6, with 10 nucleotides matching TRBD1. With 6 bases clipped from V and 9 bases from J, the junction kept 5 bases outside the gene matches. The germline gives CDR1 SEHNR, CDR2 FQNEAQ (reference sequence). This CDR3 has 14 amino acids. The variable domain in full, with the rest retrieved from reference TRBV7-9 and TRBJ1-6, is DTGVSQNPRHKITKRGQNVTFRCDPISEHNRLYWYRQTLGQGPEFLTYFQNEAQLEKSRLLSDRFSAERPKGSFSTLEIQRTEQGDSAMYLCASRGGQGTSPLHFGNGTRLTVT.

The chain couples TRBV11-3 to TRBJ1-1; a weak D match, TRBD1 (6 bases). From germline, CDR1 is SGHNT and CDR2 YENEEA. The CDR3 covers 17 residues. With 1 base removed from V and 7 bases from J, the gap between germline ends came to 22 bases. CDR3 nucleotide sequence: TGTGCCAGCAGCTTAGGGATCGGCAGGGGCTCAGGGGTTGAAGCTTTCTTT. Translating gives CASSLGIGRGSGVEAFF.